Included here is one T cell receptor (beta chain) sequence, with context. Which antigen it targets is not known. Base-call qualities are not available, and no considerably larger clone is one nucleotide away. This sample was taken from a study of identifying expanded T cells in peripheral blood (dated 2019 in TCRdb). Study-level background: Separate aliquots of the same genomic DNA pool were sequenced to produce technical replicates, and four replicates were compared in pairs. The full study reports these points: For all healthy donors, the variance in clone template counts between roughly 2-week samples rose significantly as total template count increased. Across all healthy-donor time intervals, the beta-binomial model significantly cut both the number of clones called differentially abundant and the false-positive rate. The authors expected that over much longer intervals, such as months to years, biological variance in healthy repertoires might increase even further. Between technical replicates the binomial model flagged around 1.3 differentially abundant clones, whereas over around 2 weeks the binomial model flagged about 16.4 and over roughly 4 weeks 19 to 20.

No immune events such as infections were documented for the healthy donors during the collection period. Blood repertoires from healthy donors were used as a training cohort for calibrating time-dependent variance in a beta-binomial model of differential abundance of T-cell clones. The training cohort comprised about ten healthy donors, 3 female and 7 male. Donor ages ranged from about 29 to 65 years, with an average of 43 years. Whole blood from each healthy donor was obtained from a commercial supplier and was collected at three time points around 2 weeks apart. For immunosequencing, genomic DNA was extracted from unsorted whole blood. The CDR3, from cysteine to phenylalanine, totals 14 residues. CDR3 DNA is the only sequence kept; it has 42 bases, read in frame from the first base. The germline V and J ends show losses of 3 bases and 2 bases respectively, and no gene match explains 4 bases of the junction. Based on the germline V gene, the CDR1 and CDR2 sequences are SGHTA and FQGNSA.

The immunoSEQ Assay, which relies on bias-controlled multiplex PCR amplification of genomic DNA, was used to profile TCRbeta CDR3 regions. Processing in the source paper ran as follows. The absolute abundance of each unique TCRbeta CDR3 region was quantified after sequences were collapsed and filtered. Differential abundance was assessed using a binomial (Fisher-equivalent) model and a beta-binomial model in which time-dependent variance fitted from healthy donors was added. Clones with fewer than 5 combined templates were removed, and differential abundance was called for clones with a Benjamini-Hochberg FDR below 0.01. In the beta-binomial model, variance was expressed as a function of the total template count across the two samples, in the form v = (b*log(k)+a)^2. The table was pulled from immuneACCESS by TCRdb, which kept in-frame rearrangements only. Such tables lose some clones; where checked, under half of the loss comes from unresolved V genes, and the rest has no known cause. The D gene and trimming were derived from the DNA, and the V and J assignments and clone size from that table. Counted in this sample were about 91,000 clones; more than 70% of them appeared once. The ten largest clones represent about 4% of the sample.

The sequence links TRBV7-2 to TRBJ2-7; TRBD2 lines up with 7 middle nucleotides. The sequenced sample was blood. The sequence came from a person aged 18 to 75 in good health. The CDR3 corresponds to CASSFSRGAYEQYF. The nucleotide sequence is TGTGCCAGCAGCTTTTCCCGGGGGGCCTACGAGCAGTACTTC.